Listed below are T cell receptor beta chains from one sample, sequenced in a study of OX40 agonist ivuxolimab in advanced cancers. Method: immunoSEQ multiplex PCR; TCRdb's copy keeps in-frame clones and lacks some. The sample records 50,000 to 65,000 clones, 80% to 90% being singletons. Sample: CD4+ or CD8+ T cells sorted from blood, taken in a trial of the OX40 agonist ivuxolimab. These receptors came from an adult with an advanced solid tumor such as melanoma, head and neck, liver or kidney cancer. Both conserved end residues are part of each CDR3. A D gene is named only where the DNA matches it firmly. Rows may omit the clone size; those that give it use once, few, many or a size class.

size	J	V	D	DNA	CDR3
NA	TRBJ1-1	TRBV18	NA	TGTGCCAGCTCGGGGGGAGGCACTGAAGCTTTCTTT	CASSGGGTEAFF
NA	TRBJ1-2	TRBV6-5	NA	TGTGCCAGCCGTCGACGGCAGGAGTTGTCTGGCTACACCTTC	CASRRRQELSGYTF
NA	TRBJ2-1	TRBV5-4	NA	TGTGCCAGCAGCTTGGGAGTTTTTGATGAGCAGTTCTTC	CASSLGVFDEQFF
NA	TRBJ1-2	TRBV19	NA	TGTGCCAGTAGTATCGGGATAGGGGCGAGCTATGGCTACACCTTC	CASSIGIGASYGYTF
NA	TRBJ2-5	TRBV19	TRBD2	TGTGCCAGTAGTCTCGGGACTAGCGGGGGGACACAAGAGACCCAGTACTTC	CASSLGTSGGTQETQYF
NA	TRBJ1-2	TRBV2	NA	TGTGCCAGCAGGGCAGGGGTCGGGGGTGGCTACACCTTC	CASRAGVGGGYTF
NA	TRBJ2-3	TRBV29-1	TRBD2	TGCAGCGCCTCTAGCGGGGCGAACACAGATACGCAGTATTTT	CSASSGANTDTQYF
once	TRBJ2-1	TRBV10-3	NA	TGTGCCATCAGTGAGTCTGTAGGGGACGAGCAGTTCTTC	CAISESVGDEQFF
NA	TRBJ2-5	TRBV5-6	TRBD2	TGTGCCAGCAGCTTGGGGTGGACTAGCGGGGAGACCCAGTACTTC	CASSLGWTSGETQYF
NA	TRBJ2-3	TRBV5-4	TRBD2	TGTGCCAGCAGCCTTAAGCGACTAGCGGGGGGCGGGCAGTATTTT	CASSLKRLAGGGQYF
NA	TRBJ1-1	TRBV30	NA	TGTGCCTGGAGCCCTCCCTTGGGGGGTGCTTTCTTT	CAWSPPLGGAFF
NA	TRBJ2-1	TRBV11-2	NA	TGTGCCAGCAGCCGATACTACAATGAGCAGTTCTTC	CASSRYYNEQFF
NA	TRBJ1-5	TRBV19	TRBD1	TGTGCCAGTAGTATCAGGACAGGGGCGATGGATCAGCCCCAGCATTTT	CASSIRTGAMDQPQHF
few	TRBJ1-6	TRBV19	NA	TGTGCCAGTAGTATAGAAAGGGGAGTGAGGTCACCCCTCCACTTT	CASSIERGVRSPLHF
NA	TRBJ2-2	TRBV14	TRBD1	TGTGCCAGCAGCCGAATGATAGACAGGGGGCACACCGGGGAGCTGTTTTTT	CASSRMIDRGHTGELFF
once	TRBJ1-2	TRBV5-1	NA	TGCGCCAGCCAACAGGAGATTAACTATGGCTACACCTTC	CASQQEINYGYTF
NA	TRBJ2-7	TRBV18	TRBD1	TGTGCCAGCTCCCACCGGGACAGGGGGCAGTACGAGCAGTACTTC	CASSHRDRGQYEQYF
NA	TRBJ1-3	TRBV9	TRBD1	TGTGCCAGCAGCGTCCTGCCCGGGACAGACTCTGGAAACACCATATATTTT	CASSVLPGTDSGNTIYF
NA	TRBJ1-1	TRBV11-1	TRBD1	TGTGCCAGCAGCTCCTCCGGGACAGGGGATGCTTTCTTT	CASSSSGTGDAFF
NA	TRBJ1-2	TRBV19	TRBD1	TGTGCCAGTCTGCGACAGGGGGCTGTCTCAGGGGGCTACACCTTC	CASLRQGAVSGGYTF
NA	TRBJ1-4	TRBV7-9	TRBD1	TGTGCCAGCAGCTCCAGACAGGGGGCGACTTATAATGAAAAACTGTTTTTT	CASSSRQGATYNEKLFF
NA	TRBJ2-2	TRBV18	NA	TGTGCCAGCTCACCACGACGGGACGCCGGGGAGCTGTTTTTT	CASSPRRDAGELFF
once	TRBJ1-1	TRBV30	NA	TGTGCCTGGAGTGTTCCGGCCACTCCGAACACTGAAGCTTTCTTT	CAWSVPATPNTEAFF
once	TRBJ2-3	TRBV5-1	NA	TGCGCCAGCAGCGTAGGGACTCCCACAGATACGCAGTATTTT	CASSVGTPTDTQYF
NA	TRBJ2-2	TRBV10-2	NA	TGCGCCAGCAGTGAGTCGAACCCGGGCAGGGGGGAGCTGTTTTTT	CASSESNPGRGELFF
NA	TRBJ2-3	TRBV19	TRBD2	TGTGCCAGTAGCGCTAGCGGCAGCACAGATACGCAGTATTTT	CASSASGSTDTQYF
NA	TRBJ2-5	TRBV19	TRBD1	TGTGCCAGTAGTCCAGGGGGCTCGCAGACCCAGTACTTC	CASSPGGSQTQYF
NA	TRBJ1-3	TRBV9	NA	TGTGCCAGCAGCGTTTATCCTCGGGACACCATATATTTT	CASSVYPRDTIYF
NA	TRBJ1-5	TRBV30	NA	TGTGCCTGGAGTCGAAGGGTAATCAACAATCAGCCCCAGCATTTT	CAWSRRVINNQPQHF
NA	TRBJ2-1	TRBV28	NA	TGTGCCAGCAGTACACAGGGCGGGGCCGGGAATGAGCAGTTCTTC	CASSTQGGAGNEQFF
NA	TRBJ1-4	TRBV6-1	TRBD1	TGTGCCAGCGGAGGACAGGGGATGGGTCAGATGTTTTTT	CASGGQGMGQMFF
few	TRBJ2-3	TRBV9	NA	TGTGCCAGCAGCGTAGGGTGGGTACCAGATACGCAGTATTTT	CASSVGWVPDTQYF
once	TRBJ2-3	TRBV6-1	NA	TGTGCCAGCAGTGAGAATAGGGGGGGCACAGATACGCAGTATTTT	CASSENRGGTDTQYF
NA	TRBJ1-1	TRBV27	NA	TGTGCCAGCAGTTTCGCACAGGACAACACTGAAGCTTTCTTT	CASSFAQDNTEAFF
NA	TRBJ1-3	TRBV5-1	NA	TGCGCCAGCAGCTTGGGGGGGCCTGAAAACACCATATATTTT	CASSLGGPENTIYF
once	TRBJ1-1	TRBV9	NA	TGTGCCAGCAGCACCCATCATGGGACTGAAGCTTTCTTT	CASSTHHGTEAFF
NA	TRBJ1-5	TRBV29-1	TRBD1	TGCAGCGGTGGACAGGGGATAGGTCAGCCCCAGCATTTT	CSGGQGIGQPQHF
NA	TRBJ1-4	TRBV2	NA	TGTGCCAGCAGTGGATTTCAGGCCGTGAGGCTGTTTTTT	CASSGFQAVRLFF
NA	TRBJ1-1	TRBV12-5	TRBD1	TGTGCTAGAGTCCCGACAGGGGGGAACACTGAAGCTTTCTTT	CARVPTGGNTEAFF
once	TRBJ1-4	TRBV9	NA	TGTGCCAGCAGCGTTAGTCCCGAGGCAACTAATGAAAAACTGTTTTTT	CASSVSPEATNEKLFF